These 27 T cell receptor beta chains were all obtained from the same sample, sequenced in a study of cytomegalovirus exposure and HLA in healthy donors. PCR employed 60 Vbeta and 13 Jbeta primers. Assay used: immunoSEQ multiplex PCR; TCRdb lists only in-frame clones, some missing. The sample carries roughly 190,000 clones, under 80% recorded once. Source material: PBMCs. All receptors come from a man aged 30 to 45 in good health and CMV-seropositive.

The chain joins TRBV5-8 to TRBJ2-7; 8 positions agree with TRBD2. This CDR3 is 17 amino acids long. Germline V gene sequence: CDR1 SGHTS, CDR2 YDEGEE. V lost 0 bases and J lost 0; bases outside the gene matches: 8. CDR3 DNA: TGTGCCAGCAGCTTGGGGGGCCAGCGGGGGAGCTCCTACGAGCAGTACTTC. Its translation is CASSLGGQRGSSYEQYF.

Written as DNA, the CDR3 is TGTGCCAGCAGACCCGGGTCCGTGGGTGAGCAGTTCTTC. Its translation: CASRPGSVGEQFF. J is TRBJ2-1 and V is TRBV27; no clear D gene. This CDR3 spans 13 amino acids. The germline V gene encodes CDR1 MNHEY and CDR2 SMNVEV (reference sequence). Trimming removed 6 bases at V and 9 bases at J, with 15 bases between.

V gene TRBV9 combines with J gene TRBJ1-2, with 9 bases matching TRBD1. The CDR3 is made up of 14 amino acids. V dropped 5 bases and J dropped 4; count of bases not matched to a gene: 6. Germline CDR1 reads SGDLS; CDR2 reads YYNGEE. Here the CDR3 DNA reads TGTGCCAGCAGTAAGGGACAGGGAATCTATGGCTACACCTTC. Translated, it gives CASSKGQGIYGYTF.

The chain employs TRBV19 and TRBJ2-7, with D maybe TRBD2 (5 bases). Germline CDR1 LNHDA, CDR2 SQIVND (reference sequence). The V gene lost 3 bases and the J gene lost 1 base, with 16 bases spanning the gap. The CDR3 length is 16 residues. CDR3 DNA sequence: TGTGCCAGTAGTATTACGGCCTCCAGCGGTTCCTACGAGCAGTACTTC. This codes for CASSITASSGSYEQYF.

This chain links TRBV4-2 with TRBJ2-5; the match to TRBD2 covers 12 bases. Germline trimming cut 8 bases from V and 4 bases from J; bases unmatched to any gene: 5. The CDR3 loop spans 14 amino acids. In germline, CDR1 is LGHNA, CDR2 YNFKEQ. The CDR3 coding sequence is TGTGCCAGCTCCCCTAGCGGGGGGGGAGAGACCCAGTACTTC. This sequence encodes CASSPSGGGETQYF.

The CDR3 bases are TGCGCCAGCAGATCTGACAGGGTGAACACTGAAGCTTTCTTT. Translation gives CASRSDRVNTEAFF. The chain combines TRBV10-2 with TRBJ1-1; TRBD1 agrees at 7 bases. Germline CDR1 WSHSY, CDR2 SAAADI. The CDR3 is 14 amino acids. V lost 6 bases to trimming and J lost 0 bases; unmatched junction nucleotides: 4.

Regarding this clone: At one of its ends the junction is not consistent with the germline gene, which may arise from a read error. The chain carries TRBV19 and TRBJ2-1; D is perhaps TRBD2 (6 bases). Germline loops: CDR1 LNHDA, CDR2 SQIVND (reference sequence). CDR3 length equals 16 residues. The CDR3 is CASSLGRDSGNNGQFF. In DNA, the CDR3 is TGTGCCAGTAGTTTGGGCCGGGACTCCGGCAACAATGGGCAGTTCTTC.

This clone turned up a few times. V and J are TRBV6-4 and TRBJ1-5; TRBD1 matches 7 bases. This CDR3 has 17 amino acids. Germline trimming cut 10 bases from V and 1 base from J; bases unmatched to any gene: 16. CDR1 is MRHNA, CDR2 SNTAGT, per germline. The CDR3 is CANGIVEKTGSNQPQHF. CDR3 sequence (DNA): TGTGCCAACGGCATCGTGGAAAAGACAGGGAGCAATCAGCCCCAGCATTTT.

V usage is TRBV6-5 and J usage is TRBJ2-1; 8 bases are shared with TRBD1. CDR3 length equals 14 residues. V trimming: 9 bases; J trimming: 7 bases; junction bases outside the gene matches: 11. Germline lookup yields CDR1 MNHEY and CDR2 SVGAGI. The CDR3, as DNA: TGTGCCAGTTCCCCCGGGACAGGTCGGAATGAGCAGTTCTTC. Its protein is CASSPGTGRNEQFF.

The chain recombines TRBV9 with TRBJ2-2, with D perhaps matching TRBD2 (6 bases). CDR1 SGDLS and CDR2 YYNGEE come from the germline V gene. Trimming left V 6 bases short and J 7 bases short, with 22 bases between. The CDR3 runs 16 residues. Here the CDR3 DNA reads TGTGCCAGCACCTTCGGAGGGACCAGTGGCAACGGGGAGCTGTTTTTT. The encoded protein is CASTFGGTSGNGELFF.

The V gene is TRBV9, the J gene TRBJ2-1; weak D call: TRBD2 (5 bases). Germline CDR1 is SGDLS and CDR2 is YYNGEE. This CDR3 spans 15 amino acids. Trimming took 0 bases from V and 2 from J, leaving 9 bases between them. CDR3 sequence: CASSVGGRAYNEQFF. The CDR3 DNA reads TGTGCCAGCAGCGTAGGCGGGCGCGCCTACAATGAGCAGTTCTTC.

The chain has TRBV29-1 and TRBJ2-1; D is perhaps TRBD1 (5 bases). V lost 3 bases, J lost 4 bases, and 13 bases lay in between. The V gene's germline CDR1 is SQVTM and CDR2 ANQGSEA. The CDR3 consists of 14 residues. CDR3 bases: TGCAGCGTTGACGGGCAGGGTCATTACAATGAGCAGTTCTTC. Amino acids: CSVDGQGHYNEQFF.

V is TRBV7-3 and J is TRBJ1-2; TRBD1 matches at 8 bases. Germline V gene data show CDR1 as SGHTA and CDR2 as FQGTGA. The CDR3 runs 14 residues. Trimming removed 4 bases from V and 4 bases from J; junction bases left unmatched: 5. The chain's CDR3 is CASSSGTGVYGYTF. The CDR3 coding sequence is TGTGCCAGCAGCTCCGGGACAGGCGTCTATGGCTACACCTTC. Variable domain in full (rest from reference TRBV7-3 and TRBJ1-2): GAGVSQTPSNKVTEKGKYVELRCDPISGHTALYWYRQSLGQGPEFLIYFQGTGAADDSGLPNDRFFAVRPEGSVSTLKIQRTERGDSAVYLCASSSGTGVYGYTFGSGTRLTVV.

V is TRBV7-9 and J is TRBJ2-7, with TRBD2 as a possible D gene (5 bases). This CDR3 is 14 amino acids long. Germline assignment: CDR1 SEHNR and CDR2 FQNEAQ (reference sequence). Trimming took 5 bases from V and 4 from J, leaving 15 bases between them. The CDR3 DNA follows: TGTGCCAGCAGCAAAACCGGGGAGAATTACGAGCAGTACTTC. As protein: CASSKTGENYEQYF. The full variable domain, completed using reference TRBV7-9 and TRBJ2-7, is DTGVSQNPRHKITKRGQNVTFRCDPISEHNRLYWYRQTLGQGPEFLTYFQNEAQLEKSRLLSDRFSAERPKGSFSTLEIQRTEQGDSAMYLCASSKTGENYEQYFGPGTRLTVT.

The genes are TRBV9 and TRBJ2-5, with D possibly TRBD2 on 6 matching bases. Deletions cut 4 bases from V and 3 bases from J, with 19 bases between. In germline, CDR1 is SGDLS, CDR2 YYNGEE. The CDR3 extends over 16 amino acids. In DNA, the CDR3 is TGTGCCAGCAGCCGCCAGGGAGTCGGGGGTAAAGAGACCCAGTACTTC. This gives the protein CASSRQGVGGKETQYF.

This clone showed up just a few times. The chain couples TRBV30 to TRBJ1-2; 7 positions agree with TRBD1. Germline V gene lookup returns CDR1 GTSNPN and CDR2 SVGIG (reference sequence). V shed 3 bases, J shed 5 bases, and the junction held 12 bases outside the gene matches. There are 15 residues in the CDR3. The chain's CDR3 is CAWRQGTASSYGYTF. The DNA of the CDR3 is TGTGCCTGGAGGCAAGGGACAGCATCGAGTTATGGCTACACCTTC.

The V call is TRBV7-9, the J call TRBJ1-1; D is unclear. Germline V CDR1 and CDR2: SEHNR, FQNEAQ (reference sequence). Trimming pared 5 bases from V and 6 bases from J, leaving 13 bases between. The CDR3 consists of 13 residues. CDR3 in DNA: TGTGCCAGCAGCGCCGCGAGAGAGTCTGAAGCTTTCTTT. It codes for CASSAARESEAFF.

The chain has TRBV7-3 and TRBJ2-1, with a tentative D call TRBD2 (5 bases). CDR1 and CDR2 (germline): SGHTA, FQGTGA. CDR3 size: 14 residues. Trimming stripped 5 bases from V and 2 bases from J, with 10 bases between. Written as DNA, the CDR3 is TGTGCCAGCAGCCCCCCCGGGACCTACAATGAGCAGTTCTTC. This gives the protein CASSPPGTYNEQFF.

The chain recombines TRBV5-4 with TRBJ2-1, with 11 bases identical to TRBD1. Germline CDR1 and CDR2: SGHNT and YYREEE (reference sequence). This CDR3 spans 15 amino acids. The junction had 8 bases not matched to a gene; V was cut back by 4 bases and J by 8 bases. Here the CDR3 reads CASSLPGQGVHEQFF. The DNA for the CDR3 is TGTGCCAGCAGCCTACCGGGACAGGGGGTTCATGAGCAGTTCTTC.

The chain carries TRBV5-6 and TRBJ2-7; D perhaps matches TRBD2 (5 bases). CDR1 SGHDT and CDR2 YYEEEE come from the germline V gene. The CDR3 extends over 13 amino acids. Trimming shortened V by 6 bases and J by 0 bases, and 10 bases separated the two germline ends. CDR3 coding DNA: TGTGCCAGCAACCTCGGGGACTCCTACGAGCAGTACTTC. Translating gives CASNLGDSYEQYF.

This clone appeared once. This sequence joins TRBV10-3 and TRBJ2-7; 7 nucleotides align to TRBD2. CDR3 length equals 15 residues. Germline loops: CDR1 ENHRY, CDR2 SYGVKD. V gave up 4 bases and J gave up 0 bases; unmatched junction bases: 6. CDR3: CAISGTGTNSYEQYF. DNA for the CDR3: TGTGCCATCAGTGGAACCGGGACTAACTCCTACGAGCAGTACTTC.

This clone has more than one count but fewer than ten. The same CDR3 also results from other DNA sequences found in this sample. The CDR3 loop is CASSPREGGNQPQHF. For the CDR3, the DNA is TGCGCCAGCAGCCCTAGGGAAGGGGGCAATCAGCCCCAGCATTTT. J is TRBJ1-5 and V is TRBV4-1; a possible D gene is TRBD1 (5 bases). The CDR3 has 15 amino acids. V lost 4 bases to trimming and J lost 2 bases, with 12 bases between them. Germline CDR1 is MGHRA and CDR2 is YSYEKL.

The chain combines TRBV30 with TRBJ1-6; the D is unclear. V gave up 3 bases and J gave up 3 bases, with 9 bases separating them. The CDR3 covers 14 residues. CDR1 and CDR2 (germline): GTSNPN, SVGIG (reference sequence). The CDR3 sequence is CAWRTPSYNSPLHF. The CDR3 DNA reads as TGTGCCTGGAGAACGCCGAGCTATAATTCACCCCTCCACTTT.

The rearrangement uses TRBV9 and TRBJ1-3; possible D gene TRBD1, 6 bases. Trimming pared 0 bases from V and 0 bases from J, leaving 13 bases between. In germline, CDR1 is SGDLS, CDR2 YYNGEE. The length of the CDR3 is 17 residues. The CDR3 is CASSVEGHLTSGNTIYF. The DNA of the CDR3 is TGTGCCAGCAGCGTAGAGGGACACCTAACCTCTGGAAACACCATATATTTT.

The V and J genes are TRBV28 and TRBJ2-7; tentative D call: TRBD2 (5 bases). Germline V gene data show CDR1 as MDHEN and CDR2 as SYDVKM. The V end lost 0 bases, the J end lost 4 bases, and 10 bases lay between the germline ends. The CDR3 has 14 residues. CDR3 nucleotides: TGTGCCAGCAGTTTATGGAGCGGAGAGTACGAGCAGTACTTC. Translating gives CASSLWSGEYEQYF.

The rearrangement joins TRBV11-2 to TRBJ2-5; 10 bases line up with TRBD2. In germline, CDR1 is SGHAT, CDR2 FQNNGV. There are 17 residues in the CDR3. Trimming at V came to 1 base and at J to 6 bases, leaving 11 bases not matched to a gene. The CDR3 here is CASSLVSGGPSRKTQYF. Here the CDR3 DNA reads TGTGCCAGCAGCTTAGTTAGCGGGGGGCCTTCAAGAAAGACCCAGTACTTC.

Points on this clone: One end of the junction is discordant with germline, which a read error may explain. This chain connects TRBV25-1 to TRBJ1-1; 10 bases line up with TRBD1. Germline values: CDR1 MGHDK, CDR2 SYGVNS. The CDR3 has 15 amino acids. Here the CDR3 reads CASSDDRGLNTEAFF. The DNA of the CDR3 is TGTGCCAGCAGTGACGACAGGGGGCTGAATACTGAAGCTTTCTTT.